This TCR beta chain was captured in a study of CD8+CD57+ T cells in acquired aplastic anemia. Study-level background: The mean DNA yield obtained from sorted CD4+ and CD8+ cells came to roughly 3 ug.

About this clonotype itself: No antigen is known for it.

V gave up 3 bases and J gave up 3 bases, with 9 bases separating them. The CDR3 length is 12 residues. CDR1 and CDR2 from the germline V gene are DFQATT and SNEGSKA (reference sequence). General observations from the study: In CD8+ cells, Simpson's diversity showed no significant difference between patients and controls.

Genomic DNA served as template for TCR beta VDJ and CDR3 profiling. TCRdb analysed the reads with MiXCR anew, one entry per CDR3 protein. The repertoire holds roughly 280,000 distinct CDR3 sequences, with under 65% as singletons. Patients chosen for sequencing had CD8+CD57+ cells that had expanded, as shown by flow cytometry. The V and J genes are TRBV20-1 and TRBJ2-7; D unclear. The clonotype originates from a human donor with aplastic anemia. Sequencing input: sorted CD4+, CD8+, or CD8+CD57+ T cells (not recorded which) from PBMCs. Here the CDR3 DNA reads TGCAGTGCTAGCAAACAGAGCTACGAGCAGTACTTC. Its protein product is CSASKQSYEQYF.